The sequence of this T cell receptor (beta chain) was determined in a study of T cell responses to AZD1222 COVID-19 vaccine. Comment on this clone: Its target is not known.

This CDR3 contains 15 residues. Looked up from germline, CDR1 is LNHDA and CDR2 is SQIVND (reference sequence). J was trimmed by 5 bases and V by 4 bases; bases with no gene match: 8. General study points: Following two doses of AZD1222, Spike-specific TCR breadth and depth rose. Baseline serology detected seropositivity in only 6 or 7 AZD1222 recipients. Without day 14 samples, only post-peak T cell repertoires were studied. Donors were largely white British and mainly female; clonal diversity was possibly underestimated.

TCRdb's copy holds only in-frame clones and misses some; the assay was immunoSEQ multiplex PCR. The profile shows about 150,000 clones, approximately 94% of them singletons. The material was peripheral blood, obtained on day 0 of AZD1222 vaccination. The V gene is TRBV19, the J gene TRBJ2-5; 9 bases fit TRBD2. This clonotype originated in an adult in good health. The CDR3 reads CASSKIAGARETQYF. The CDR3 DNA is TGTGCCAGTAGTAAAATAGCGGGGGCCCGGGAGACCCAGTACTTC. Supplemented by reference TRBV19 and TRBJ2-5, the full variable domain reads DGGITQSPKYLFRKEGQNVTLSCEQNLNHDAMYWYRQDPGQGLRLIYYSQIVNDFQKGDIAEGYSVSREKKESFPLTVTSAQKNPTAFYLCASSKIAGARETQYFGPGTRLLVL.